This TCR beta chain was recovered during a study of cytomegalovirus exposure and HLA in healthy donors. Points from the study as a whole: For most subjects, TCR beta sequences were reported to predict HLA-A and HLA-B alleles with accuracy.

The study ran its PCR with 60 Vbeta and 13 Jbeta primers. Clones were sequenced by immunoSEQ multiplex PCR, and TCRdb holds only the in-frame ones, with some missing. The table includes 200,000 or so clones, around 73% detected once. V lost 6 bases to trimming and J lost 8 bases, with 13 bases between them. Germline V gene sequence: CDR1 LNHDA, CDR2 SQIVND (reference sequence). The CDR3 length is 12 residues. On this clone: Its antigen is as yet unknown.

The rearrangement joins TRBV19 to TRBJ1-1; a possible D gene is TRBD1 (5 bases). Sequenced: PBMCs. The sequence was collected from a male donor in good health and CMV-seronegative. The CDR3 nucleotides are TGTGCCAGTAGACCTGGGGCACGGGAAGCTTTCTTT. Its protein is CASRPGAREAFF.